Many counts were recorded for the clone carrying this T cell receptor (beta chain). Germline assignment: CDR1 SGHTA and CDR2 FQGTGA. This CDR3 comprises 13 residues. V lost 5 bases and J lost 8, with 15 bases in between. Unique molecular identifiers were used in preparing the TCRbeta library. TCRdb itself ran the PCR reads through MiXCR, one entry per CDR3 protein. The sample has more than 550,000 distinct CDR3 sequences, roughly a tenth seen once. This entry comes from a study of T-cell reconstitution after alpha-beta-depleted transplantation in children. This sequence joins TRBV7-3 and TRBJ1-2; maybe TRBD1 (5 bases). The sequence was obtained from a human donor who donated a stem cell graft to a child with acute myeloid leukemia. The material sequenced was PBMCs from the stem cell graft donor, taken from the stem cell graft. The CDR3 DNA is TGTGCCAGCAGCGAGGGGAGGGACGGCGGCTACACCTTC. Translating it yields CASSEGRDGGYTF.